Shown below are 26 T cell receptor beta chains from a single sample sequenced in a study of shared clonotypes between healthy human individuals. Here immunoSEQ multiplex PCR was the method, and the copy in TCRdb shows in-frame clones only, minus some. This sample has around 1.4 million clones; about 98.5% occur once, and the top ten carry about 0.4%. The specimen sequenced was naive CD4+ T cells sorted from blood. Subset denoted: CD45RA+ positively selected. The receptor set was obtained from a man younger than 40 in good health.

The CDR3 coding sequence is TGTGCCAGCAGCTTAGGGGATAGCAAAGGGGAGACCCAGTACTTC. Its translation is CASSLGDSKGETQYF. The chain employs TRBV7-2 and TRBJ2-5, with D unresolved. Trimming took off 1 base at V and 5 bases at J, with 14 bases between the two ends. Germline CDR1 is SGHTA and CDR2 is FQGNSA. The CDR3 contains 15 residues. The full variable domain, rest sourced from reference TRBV7-2 and TRBJ2-5, is GAGVSQSPSNKVTEKGKDVELRCDPISGHTALYWYRQSLGQGLEFLIYFQGNSAPDKSGLPSDRFSAERTGGSVSTLTIQRTQQEDSAVYLCASSLGDSKGETQYFGPGTRLLVL.

The chain couples TRBV12-5 to TRBJ2-3; no reliable D call. The germline V gene has CDR1 LGHNT and CDR2 FRNRAP. The CDR3 is 14 residues long. V lost 1 base, J lost 2 bases, and 7 bases lay in between. The CDR3 coding sequence is TGTGCTAGTGGTTTGGGCGGAATCACAGATACGCAGTATTTT. It translates to CASGLGGITDTQYF.

This chain connects TRBV2 to TRBJ2-1, with TRBD2 matching over 8 bases. Germline CDR1 SNHLY, CDR2 FYNNEI. The CDR3 spans 16 residues. V was pared by 4 bases and J by 7 bases, with 12 bases of the junction left unmatched. The CDR3 nucleotides are TGTGCCAGCAGTGTCCTTAGCGGGACGTCGCGGAATGAGCAGTTCTTC. This codes for CASSVLSGTSRNEQFF.

The chain links TRBV6-5 to TRBJ2-7, with 8 bases matching TRBD1. Germline V lookup: CDR1 MNHEY, CDR2 SVGAGI. The CDR3 runs to 15 residues. The J segment lost 0 bases and the V segment lost 6 bases, leaving 7 bases of the junction unmatched. The CDR3 protein is CASSRTGRSSYEQYF. In nucleotides, the CDR3 is TGTGCCAGCAGCCGGACAGGGAGAAGCTCCTACGAGCAGTACTTC.

The J gene is TRBJ2-1, the V gene TRBV6-6; maybe TRBD2 (6 bases). The germline V and J ends were trimmed by 6 bases and 0 bases, with 12 bases remaining between them. From germline, CDR1 is MNHNY and CDR2 SVGAGI (reference sequence). This CDR3 comprises 15 residues. CDR3 nucleotide sequence: TGTGCCAGCAGGCCTCGGGGGAGCTCCTACAATGAGCAGTTCTTC. Its protein product is CASRPRGSSYNEQFF.

The rearrangement links TRBV29-1 to TRBJ2-5, with 7 bases aligning to TRBD1. The V gene's germline CDR1 is SQVTM and CDR2 ANQGSEA. The junction had 14 bases not matched to a gene; V was cut back by 5 bases and J by 5 bases. This CDR3 region has 15 residues. This chain's CDR3 is CSVSGAGGFEETQYF. CDR3 bases: TGCAGCGTTTCCGGGGCAGGGGGTTTCGAGGAGACCCAGTACTTC.

The CDR3 here is CASSIYAGKYEQYF. The DNA for the CDR3 is TGTGCCAGTAGTATTTACGCAGGGAAATACGAGCAGTACTTC. The chain is built from TRBV19 and TRBJ2-7; the D gene is possibly TRBD1 (5 bases). Trimming left V 3 bases short and J 4 bases short, with 13 bases between. In germline, CDR1 is LNHDA, CDR2 SQIVND (reference sequence). This CDR3 comprises 14 residues.

The V and J genes are TRBV5-1 and TRBJ1-5, with D unresolved. The germline gives CDR1 SGHRS, CDR2 YFSETQ. The V and J ends lost 0 bases and 4 bases respectively, with 11 bases between them. The CDR3 totals 15 residues. CDR3 amino acids: CASSLAAGPNQPQHF. DNA for the CDR3: TGCGCCAGCAGCTTGGCCGCCGGACCAAATCAGCCCCAGCATTTT.

The rearrangement joins TRBV6-1 to TRBJ2-5, with D hard to call. The CDR3 loop spans 11 amino acids. Deletions cut 5 bases from V and 7 bases from J, with 8 bases between. Looked up from germline, CDR1 is MNHNS and CDR2 is SASEGT. Here the CDR3 reads CASSLGPTQYF. CDR3 nucleotide sequence: TGTGCCAGCAGTCTTGGTCCGACCCAGTACTTC.

This clone occurred once. The V call is TRBV11-2, the J call TRBJ2-7; perhaps D is TRBD1 or TRBD2 (5 bases each). There are 16 residues in the CDR3. Germline loops: CDR1 SGHAT, CDR2 FQNNGV. Trimming left V 5 bases short and J 2 bases short, with 19 bases between. The CDR3, as DNA: TGTGCCAGCAGCCTATGGGGGTCAGTGCCGACCTACGAGCAGTACTTC. Protein product: CASSLWGSVPTYEQYF.

This rearrangement joins TRBV5-4 to TRBJ1-2; D is unclear. The CDR3 sequence is 12 residues long. Germline V gives CDR1 SGHNT, CDR2 YYREEE (reference sequence). The V and J ends lost 3 bases and 4 bases respectively, with 7 bases between them. The CDR3 DNA reads TGTGCCAGCAGCTCTCCTCCCTATGGCTACACCTTC. Translating gives CASSSPPYGYTF.

This chain uses TRBV6-6 with TRBJ2-3; the D gene is possibly TRBD2 (6 bases). Trimming took off 10 bases at V and 2 bases at J, with 10 bases between the two ends. Germline V gene sequence: CDR1 MNHNY, CDR2 SVGAGI (reference sequence). This CDR3 region has 12 residues. CDR3 DNA sequence: TGTGCCACGGGACTCGTCACAGATACGCAGTATTTT. Protein sequence: CATGLVTDTQYF.

The rearrangement links TRBV7-2 to TRBJ2-7, with D perhaps TRBD1 (6 bases). The V end was cut by 2 bases, the J end by 4 bases, with 9 bases between. The germline V gene encodes CDR1 SGHTA and CDR2 FQGNSA. This CDR3 spans 13 amino acids. CDR3: CASSLQGRYEQYF. In DNA, the CDR3 is TGTGCCAGCAGCTTACAGGGGCGGTACGAGCAGTACTTC.

The genes are TRBV5-1 and TRBJ2-3; the D gene is possibly TRBD2 (6 bases). The V end lost 1 base, the J end lost 2 bases, and 11 bases lay between the germline ends. Per the germline V gene, CDR1 is SGHRS and CDR2 is YFSETQ. This CDR3 contains 15 residues. The CDR3 protein is CASSLIQRATDTQYF. The CDR3 region has the DNA TGCGCCAGCAGCTTGATACAGCGGGCCACAGATACGCAGTATTTT.

The CDR3 loop is CASSVDVYPEAFF. The CDR3 DNA is TGTGCCAGCAGCGTCGACGTATATCCCGAAGCTTTCTTT. The chain joins TRBV9 to TRBJ1-1; D call uncertain. This CDR3 has 13 amino acids. V lost 2 bases and J lost 8, with 13 bases in between. CDR1 and CDR2 from the germline V gene are SGDLS and YYNGEE.

The J gene is TRBJ1-5, the V gene TRBV6-1; possible D gene TRBD1, 5 bases. With 3 bases removed from V and 5 bases from J, the gap between germline ends came to 11 bases. Germline CDR1 is MNHNS and CDR2 is SASEGT. The CDR3 loop spans 14 amino acids. CDR3 amino acids: CASSEGGLYQPQHF. CDR3 DNA: TGTGCCAGCAGTGAGGGGGGACTGTATCAGCCCCAGCATTTT.

In the case of this clone: Other DNA sequences from this sample encode an identical CDR3 as well. The genes are TRBV18 and TRBJ1-1; no clear D. CDR3 length: 14 residues. With 3 bases removed from V and 2 bases from J, the gap between germline ends came to 10 bases. Germline V lookup: CDR1 KGHSH, CDR2 LQKENI. The DNA for the CDR3 is TGTGCCAGCTCACCGGACTCGAGCAACACTGAAGCTTTCTTT. It encodes CASSPDSSNTEAFF.

The rearrangement joins TRBV6-6 to TRBJ1-3; no reliable D call. Per germline, CDR1 MNHNY and CDR2 SVGAGI (reference sequence). The CDR3 consists of 12 residues. Trimming stripped 6 bases from V and 4 bases from J, with 7 bases between. This chain's CDR3 is CASRSSGNTIYF. The DNA for the CDR3 is TGTGCCAGCAGATCGAGCGGAAACACCATATATTTT.

The chain links TRBV7-8 to TRBJ1-3; no reliable D call. The CDR3 totals 16 residues. The V and J ends lost 3 bases and 1 base respectively, with 13 bases between them. CDR1 is SGHVS and CDR2 is FQNEAQ in the germline V gene. The CDR3 DNA is TGTGCCAGCAGCTTCCAGGCCGCAACGTCTGGAAACACCATATATTTT. It codes for CASSFQAATSGNTIYF.

The chain uses TRBV5-4 and TRBJ1-2; possibly TRBD1 for D (5 bases). This CDR3 comprises 13 residues. Germline lookup yields CDR1 SGHNT and CDR2 YYREEE (reference sequence). Trimming cost V 5 bases and J 3 bases, with 11 bases left between them. This CDR3 is CASSMRGDYGYTF. CDR3 sequence (DNA): TGTGCCAGCAGTATGAGGGGCGACTATGGCTACACCTTC.

This clone has only one observation. In the same sample, other DNA sequences code for this CDR3. The chain is built from TRBV14 and TRBJ1-3; 9 bases agree with TRBD1. The CDR3 has 15 residues. Per the germline V gene, CDR1 is SGHDN and CDR2 is FVKESK. Trimming at V came to 4 bases and at J to 2 bases, leaving 3 bases not matched to a gene. The CDR3 sequence: CASSRRTGAGNTIYF. The CDR3 region has the DNA TGTGCCAGCAGCCGCCGGACAGGGGCTGGAAACACCATATATTTT.

The V gene is TRBV28, the J gene TRBJ2-1; 7 nucleotides align to TRBD1. The CDR3 covers 14 residues. J lost 5 bases, V lost 7 bases, and 8 bases had no gene match. CDR1 MDHEN and CDR2 SYDVKM come from the germline V gene. The CDR3: CASNRDSYDNEQFF. In nucleotides, the CDR3 is TGTGCCAGCAACCGGGACAGCTATGACAATGAGCAGTTCTTC.

V and J are TRBV28 and TRBJ2-7, with D maybe TRBD1 (5 bases). This CDR3 spans 15 amino acids. Germline values: CDR1 MDHEN, CDR2 SYDVKM. Deletions cut 5 bases from V and 1 base from J, with 15 bases between. CDR3 amino acids: CASSPTGAKSYEQYF. CDR3 coding DNA: TGTGCCAGCAGTCCAACAGGTGCCAAGTCCTACGAGCAGTACTTC.

To note about this clone: Other DNA sequences in the sample encode the same CDR3. This sequence joins TRBV7-3 and TRBJ2-2, with D uncertain. V lost 3 bases and J lost 8, with 4 bases in between. Germline V gives CDR1 SGHTA, CDR2 FQGTGA. The CDR3 totals 11 residues. DNA for the CDR3: TGTGCCAGCAGCTTGTCGGGGGAGCTGTTTTTT. Residues: CASSLSGELFF.

The sample holds one count of this clone. The chain recombines TRBV5-1 with TRBJ2-7, with 12 positions matching TRBD1. The CDR3 spans 16 residues. V shed 3 bases and J 4 bases; nucleotides not matched to a gene: 8. From germline, CDR1 is SGHRS and CDR2 YFSETQ. The CDR3 region has the DNA TGCGCCAGCAGCTCGCCCGGGACAGGGGGCGGATACGAGCAGTACTTC. It yields the protein CASSSPGTGGGYEQYF.

A word on this clone: No DNA is shown, since the ends of the CDR3 on it are uncertain; the CDR3 is the one TCRdb lists. The V call is TRBV6-5, the J call TRBJ2-7. Germline V gene data show CDR1 as MNHEY and CDR2 as SVGAGI. A total of 14 residues make up the CDR3, ends included. The chain's CDR3 is CASSTAPIRAGQYF.